This T cell receptor (beta chain) was sequenced in a study of blood T cell repertoires in COVID-19. Study-level information: Acute and convalescent COVID-19 samples came from the United States, Italy and Spain.

Original analysis: Quantification of nucleated cells was approximated via reference gene primer amplification. The table came from immunoSEQ multiplex PCR; TCRdb's copy has only in-frame clones and leaves some out. V and J calls and clone size are as listed in that table; D and trimming were resolved from the DNA. The sample lists about 150,000 clones; roughly 88% were seen once. This clone came up once. With V trimmed by 4 bases and J by 8 bases, 5 bases remained unmatched. CDR3 length: 14 residues. CDR1 and CDR2 (germline): ENHRY, SYGVKD. This chain links TRBV10-3 with TRBJ1-4; 9 bases match TRBD1. The sequenced material came from peripheral blood. The sequence came from a woman aged 45 to 65 in a cohort sampled during active or convalescent COVID-19. Here the CDR3 DNA reads TGTGCCATCAGTGGGGGACAGGGAGACGAAAAACTGTTTTTT. Protein sequence: CAISGGQGDEKLFF.